This T cell receptor beta chain was documented in a study of blood T cell repertoires in COVID-19. Per the original methods: Scientists estimated how many nucleated cells there were by amplifying reference gene primers. Here immunoSEQ multiplex PCR was the method, and the copy in TCRdb shows in-frame clones only, minus some. D and trimming were read from the DNA, whereas the V and J calls and clone size are those reported in that table. There are a few hundred thousand clones in the sample; around four fifths occur only once, and 15% to 20% lies in the top ten. The CDR3 loop spans 14 amino acids. The germline V gene encodes CDR1 MNHNY and CDR2 SVGAGI (reference sequence). V was clipped by 2 bases and J by 5 bases, with 12 bases between them.

The TCR sequence derives from a woman older than 75 with active or convalescent COVID-19. Sequencing used peripheral blood. The chain couples TRBV6-6 to TRBJ1-1; D not certain. CDR3 in amino acids: CASSYDGLRTEAFF. For the CDR3, the DNA is TGTGCCAGCAGTTACGACGGACTAAGGACTGAAGCTTTCTTT.